A selection of T cell receptor beta chains follows, all from one sample in a study of blood T cell repertoires in COVID-19. Some clones are missing from TCRdb's copy, which holds only in-frame ones; the method was immunoSEQ multiplex PCR. The sample consists of around 220,000 clones, about 86% of them appearing once. Sample: peripheral blood. These TCRs come from a woman between 45 and 60 years old with COVID-19, enrolled during active disease. The CDR3 runs from the conserved cysteine through the conserved F or W. The D gene is left open where the match is weak. The size entry is marked missing in some rows and otherwise reads once, few, many or a size class.

>TRBJ2-2|TRBV6-6|few|TRBD1
TGTGCCAGCAGTTACAAGGGGGCTGACACCGGGGAGCTGTTTTTT
CASSYKGADTGELFF
>TRBJ1-1|TRBV10-2|NA|TRBD1
TGCGCCAGCAGGGAGGGGGCGCGGGGAACTGAAGCTTTCTTT
CASREGARGTEAFF
>TRBJ1-1|TRBV29-1|NA|NA
TGCAGCGTTGACGGGGGGGGCGAAGCTTTCTTT
CSVDGGGEAFF
>TRBJ2-1|TRBV19|NA|TRBD2
TGTGCCAGTGGGGGAAATAGCGGGGGAAACAATGAGCAGTTCTTC
CASGGNSGGNNEQFF
>TRBJ2-3|TRBV18|NA|NA
TGTGCCAGCTCACCTTCAGGATTCACACTCACAGATACGCAGTATTTT
CASSPSGFTLTDTQYF
>TRBJ1-1|TRBV9|NA|TRBD1
TGTGCCAGCAGCGTAGTAGGTGGGACAGGGAGAGTCCCGAACACTGAAGCTTTCTTT
CASSVVGGTGRVPNTEAFF
>TRBJ1-1|TRBV5-5|NA|TRBD1
TGTGCCAGCAGCCACAGGGGAGGTCACATGAACACTGAAGCTTTCTTT
CASSHRGGHMNTEAFF
>TRBJ2-3|TRBV18|NA|NA
TGTGCCAGCTCACTTACAGGAGGCACAGATACGCAGTATTTT
CASSLTGGTDTQYF
>TRBJ1-3|TRBV14|NA|NA
TGTGCCAGCAGAGCGGGAGCTGGAAACACCATATATTTT
CASRAGAGNTIYF
>TRBJ1-1|TRBV5-1|NA|NA
TGCGCCAGCAGCGCAGGGGAGAACACTGAAGCTTTCTTT
CASSAGENTEAFF
>TRBJ2-2|TRBV18|few|TRBD1
TGTGCCAGCTCATCGAGCCGGGACAGGGTGATCGGGGAGCTGTTTTTT
CASSSSRDRVIGELFF
>TRBJ2-1|TRBV10-3|NA|NA
TGTGCCACAGGTGTAGGTCTGGAGCAGTTCTTC
CATGVGLEQFF
>TRBJ2-7|TRBV28|NA|NA
TGTGCCAGCAGTTTCCGGGACTCGGGCTACGAGCAGTACTTC
CASSFRDSGYEQYF
>TRBJ1-5|TRBV1|NA|NA
TGCACCAGCAGCCACGAGGGGCCTCGACAGGGCTTGAGCAATCAGCCCCAGCATTTT
CTSSHEGPRQGLSNQPQHF
>TRBJ1-5|TRBV6-2/TRBV6-3|NA|TRBD1
TGTGCCAGCAGTTACGGGACAGGGGGTTTAAATCAGCCCCAGCATTTT
CASSYGTGGLNQPQHF
>TRBJ1-1|TRBV5-1|NA|TRBD1
TGCGCCAGCAGCTTCCAGGGGGCCACTGAAGCTTTCTTT
CASSFQGATEAFF
>TRBJ2-1|TRBV6-5|NA|TRBD2
TGTGCCAGCAGTTCGAGAGGCGGGGGGGCAAATGAGCAGTTCTTC
CASSSRGGGANEQFF
>TRBJ1-1|TRBV25-1|NA|NA
TGTGCCAGCAGTGAATATGGATCATCTCGGCGGAGGAACACTGAAGCTTTCTTT
CASSEYGSSRRRNTEAFF
>TRBJ1-6|TRBV5-4|NA|NA
TGTGCCAGCAGCTTTTCCGCGGATTCACCCCTCCACTTT
CASSFSADSPLHF
>TRBJ2-5|TRBV24-1|NA|NA
TGTGCCACCAGTGATTTTAAGCGGGCGCGTCAAGAGACCCAGTACTTC
CATSDFKRARQETQYF
>TRBJ2-7|TRBV10-3|NA|TRBD2
TGTGCCATCAGTGAGTCGGGAGGGGTGGGGCAGTACTTC
CAISESGGVGQYF
>TRBJ1-1|TRBV30|NA|NA
TGTGCCTGGAGGTATAGTTTGAACACTGAAGCTTTCTTT
CAWRYSLNTEAFF
>TRBJ2-7|TRBV19|once|TRBD1
TGTGCCAGTAGTTCGCAGGACAGGGGGCTTTCCTACGAGCAGTACTTC
CASSSQDRGLSYEQYF
>TRBJ1-3|TRBV5-5|NA|NA
TGTGCCAGCAGCCCGGGGGTTAGAGGAAACACCATATATTTT
CASSPGVRGNTIYF
>TRBJ1-5|TRBV30|NA|TRBD1
TGTGCCTGGAGTTCGACAGGGGGAAATCAGCCCCAGCATTTT
CAWSSTGGNQPQHF
>TRBJ1-4|TRBV4-3|NA|NA
TGCGCCAGCAGCCAAGATTCGGGTTCGGTACTGTTTTTT
CASSQDSGSVLFF
>TRBJ2-2|TRBV14|NA|NA
TGTGCCAGCAGCAAAGCCGGACAGTCAAAGATTACCGGGGAGCTGTTTTTT
CASSKAGQSKITGELFF
>TRBJ2-2|TRBV19|NA|TRBD1
TGTGCCAGTATAGGGGGCCTCGCGAACACCGGGGAGCTGTTTTTT
CASIGGLANTGELFF
>TRBJ1-3|TRBV28|NA|TRBD1
TGTGCCAGCAGGGAGACAGGGGGTGGAAACACCATATATTTT
CASRETGGGNTIYF
>TRBJ2-2|TRBV11-2|NA|NA
TGTGCCAGCAGCTTAGGGGGGGCCGGGGAGCTGTTTTTT
CASSLGGAGELFF
>TRBJ1-1|TRBV5-1|NA|TRBD1
TGCGCCAGCAGCTCGACAGGGAGAGGGAACACTGAAGCTTTCTTT
CASSSTGRGNTEAFF
>TRBJ1-5|TRBV5-1|NA|NA
TGCGCCAGCAGCCTCGCCGGGGGTAGCAATCAGCCCCAGCATTTT
CASSLAGGSNQPQHF
>TRBJ2-2|TRBV2|NA|TRBD1
TGTGCCAGCAGTGAAGTGCGACAGGGTTCCGGGGAGCTGTTTTTT
CASSEVRQGSGELFF
>TRBJ1-1|TRBV7-8|NA|TRBD1
TGTGCCAGCAGCTATACCGACAGGGGGGTAACGAACACTGAAGCTTTCTTT
CASSYTDRGVTNTEAFF
>TRBJ2-1|TRBV6-5|NA|NA
TGTGCCAGCAGTCAACTAGCTAATTTTTACAATGAGCAGTTCTTC
CASSQLANFYNEQFF
>TRBJ2-2|TRBV6-6|NA|TRBD1
TGTGCCAGCAGTCACGGGACAGGGGTGGGAACCGGGGAGCTGTTTTTT
CASSHGTGVGTGELFF
>TRBJ1-3|TRBV11-2|NA|NA
TGTGCCAGCAGCTCCCTCAAGGGGAGGGCTCGTGTAGGAAACACCATATATTTT
CASSSLKGRARVGNTIYF
>TRBJ1-1|TRBV18|NA|TRBD1
TGTGCCAGCTCACCAGGACAGGGAATGACTGAAGCTTTCTTT
CASSPGQGMTEAFF
>TRBJ1-2|TRBV5-1|NA|NA
TGCGCCAGCAGACCTGGACAGTCAGCTAACTATGGCTACACCTTC
CASRPGQSANYGYTF
>TRBJ2-1|TRBV19|NA|NA
TGTGCCAGTAGCCCGGGGGAGAGCTACAATGAGCAGTTCTTC
CASSPGESYNEQFF
>TRBJ1-3|TRBV2|NA|NA
TGCGGCCGGGGGAGCGTCTCTGGAAACACCATATATTTT
CGRGSVSGNTIYF
>TRBJ2-1|TRBV19|NA|TRBD1
TGTGCCAGTAGGGTTAGACAGGGGAGTACCTACAATGAGCAGTTCTTC
CASRVRQGSTYNEQFF
>TRBJ2-6|TRBV19|NA|TRBD1
TGTGCCAGTAGTATGGGACAGCCCTCTGGGGCCAACGTCCTGACTTTC
CASSMGQPSGANVLTF
>TRBJ2-6|TRBV30|once|TRBD1
TGTGCCTGGGAGGGACAGGGAGAGTCTGGGGCCAACGTCCTGACTTTC
CAWEGQGESGANVLTF
>TRBJ1-1|TRBV19|NA|TRBD1
TGTGCCAGTAGTCCCCGGACAGGGGGAGTGGGGACTGAAGCTTTCTTT
CASSPRTGGVGTEAFF
>TRBJ2-6|TRBV19|few|NA
TGTGCCAGTAGTATTAGAATCACTGGGGCCAACGTCCTGACTTTC
CASSIRITGANVLTF
>TRBJ2-5|TRBV13|NA|TRBD1
TGTGCCAGCAACTACAGGACAGGGCTGTCGGAGACCCAGTACTTC
CASNYRTGLSETQYF